This T cell receptor beta chain was retrieved from a study of T cells in Graves' hyperthyroidism and ophthalmopathy. Trimming left V 3 bases short and J 8 bases short, with 13 bases between. This CDR3 region has 13 residues. The sample holds many counts of this clonotype. Out of approximately 10 ml of fresh peripheral blood came the PBMCs. Authors of the study amplified TCR beta CDR3 regions from RNA transcripts. During a first-round RT-PCR of the TCR CDR3, the HTBI primer set was used. TCRdb analysed the multiplex PCR reads with MiXCR anew, one entry per CDR3 protein. The table includes some 370,000 distinct CDR3 sequences, about 15% detected once.

Sequenced: blood. The V and J genes are TRBV12-3 or TRBV12-4 and TRBJ1-2, with D tentatively TRBD1 (6 bases). The clonotype was recovered from a young woman with Graves' hyperthyroidism that later progressed to Graves' ophthalmopathy. CDR3 sequence reads: CASSFSGASGYTF. In DNA form, the CDR3 reads TGTGCCAGCAGTTTCTCAGGGGCGTCGGGCTACACCTTC.